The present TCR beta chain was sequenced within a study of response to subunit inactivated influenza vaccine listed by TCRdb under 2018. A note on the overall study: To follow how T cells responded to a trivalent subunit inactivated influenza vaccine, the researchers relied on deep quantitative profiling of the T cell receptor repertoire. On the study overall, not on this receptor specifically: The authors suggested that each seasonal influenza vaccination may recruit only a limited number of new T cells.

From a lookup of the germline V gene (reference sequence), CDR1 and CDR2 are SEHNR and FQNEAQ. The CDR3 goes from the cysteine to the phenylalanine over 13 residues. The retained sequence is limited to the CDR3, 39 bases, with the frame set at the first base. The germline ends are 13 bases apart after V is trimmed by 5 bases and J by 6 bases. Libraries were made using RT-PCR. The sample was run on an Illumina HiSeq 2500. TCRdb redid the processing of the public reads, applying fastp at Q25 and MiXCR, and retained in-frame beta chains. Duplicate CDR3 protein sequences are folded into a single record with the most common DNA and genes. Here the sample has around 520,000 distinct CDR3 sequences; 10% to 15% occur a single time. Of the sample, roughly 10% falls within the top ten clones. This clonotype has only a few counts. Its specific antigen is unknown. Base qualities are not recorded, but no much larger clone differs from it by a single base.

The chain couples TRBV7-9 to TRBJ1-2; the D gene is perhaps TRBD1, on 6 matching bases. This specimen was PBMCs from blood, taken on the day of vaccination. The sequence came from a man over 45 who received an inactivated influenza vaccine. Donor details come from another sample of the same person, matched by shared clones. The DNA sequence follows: TGTGCCAGCAGCCCCTTTGGGGGCGATGGCTACACCTTC. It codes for CASSPFGGDGYTF.